One and the same sample provided the 3 T cell receptor beta chains below, sequenced in a study of blood T cell repertoires in COVID-19. The protocol was immunoSEQ multiplex PCR, while the TCRdb copy is restricted to in-frame clones and leaves out a portion. The table includes about 47,000 clones, 88% detected once. Sample: peripheral blood. These receptors came from a man aged 50 to 60 with active COVID-19.

The chain employs TRBV14 and TRBJ2-1; no reliable D call. Germline V gives CDR1 SGHDN, CDR2 FVKESK. The ends were cut back, 2 bases at V and 5 bases at J, with 4 bases in the middle. This CDR3 spans 12 amino acids. CDR3 residues: CASSQPDNEQFF. CDR3 coding DNA: TGTGCCAGCAGCCAACCAGACAATGAGCAGTTCTTC.

The rearrangement joins TRBV9 to TRBJ1-6; D gene ambiguous. Germline loops: CDR1 SGDLS, CDR2 YYNGEE. The CDR3 runs to 16 residues. The V gene lost 3 bases and the J gene lost 0 bases, with 10 bases spanning the gap. CDR3 sequence reads: CASSDGQSSYNSPLHF. DNA of the CDR3: TGTGCCAGCAGCGATGGGCAGAGCTCCTATAATTCACCCCTCCACTTT.

The chain is built from TRBV6-6 and TRBJ1-1; 7 bases agree with TRBD1. J gave up 7 bases and V 2 bases, and 4 bases lay outside the gene matches. The CDR3 sequence is 13 residues long. Germline V gene lookup returns CDR1 MNHNY and CDR2 SVGAGI (reference sequence). For the CDR3, the DNA is TGTGCCAGCAGTTACCCGGGACAGTTTGAAGCTTTCTTT. It yields the protein CASSYPGQFEAFF.